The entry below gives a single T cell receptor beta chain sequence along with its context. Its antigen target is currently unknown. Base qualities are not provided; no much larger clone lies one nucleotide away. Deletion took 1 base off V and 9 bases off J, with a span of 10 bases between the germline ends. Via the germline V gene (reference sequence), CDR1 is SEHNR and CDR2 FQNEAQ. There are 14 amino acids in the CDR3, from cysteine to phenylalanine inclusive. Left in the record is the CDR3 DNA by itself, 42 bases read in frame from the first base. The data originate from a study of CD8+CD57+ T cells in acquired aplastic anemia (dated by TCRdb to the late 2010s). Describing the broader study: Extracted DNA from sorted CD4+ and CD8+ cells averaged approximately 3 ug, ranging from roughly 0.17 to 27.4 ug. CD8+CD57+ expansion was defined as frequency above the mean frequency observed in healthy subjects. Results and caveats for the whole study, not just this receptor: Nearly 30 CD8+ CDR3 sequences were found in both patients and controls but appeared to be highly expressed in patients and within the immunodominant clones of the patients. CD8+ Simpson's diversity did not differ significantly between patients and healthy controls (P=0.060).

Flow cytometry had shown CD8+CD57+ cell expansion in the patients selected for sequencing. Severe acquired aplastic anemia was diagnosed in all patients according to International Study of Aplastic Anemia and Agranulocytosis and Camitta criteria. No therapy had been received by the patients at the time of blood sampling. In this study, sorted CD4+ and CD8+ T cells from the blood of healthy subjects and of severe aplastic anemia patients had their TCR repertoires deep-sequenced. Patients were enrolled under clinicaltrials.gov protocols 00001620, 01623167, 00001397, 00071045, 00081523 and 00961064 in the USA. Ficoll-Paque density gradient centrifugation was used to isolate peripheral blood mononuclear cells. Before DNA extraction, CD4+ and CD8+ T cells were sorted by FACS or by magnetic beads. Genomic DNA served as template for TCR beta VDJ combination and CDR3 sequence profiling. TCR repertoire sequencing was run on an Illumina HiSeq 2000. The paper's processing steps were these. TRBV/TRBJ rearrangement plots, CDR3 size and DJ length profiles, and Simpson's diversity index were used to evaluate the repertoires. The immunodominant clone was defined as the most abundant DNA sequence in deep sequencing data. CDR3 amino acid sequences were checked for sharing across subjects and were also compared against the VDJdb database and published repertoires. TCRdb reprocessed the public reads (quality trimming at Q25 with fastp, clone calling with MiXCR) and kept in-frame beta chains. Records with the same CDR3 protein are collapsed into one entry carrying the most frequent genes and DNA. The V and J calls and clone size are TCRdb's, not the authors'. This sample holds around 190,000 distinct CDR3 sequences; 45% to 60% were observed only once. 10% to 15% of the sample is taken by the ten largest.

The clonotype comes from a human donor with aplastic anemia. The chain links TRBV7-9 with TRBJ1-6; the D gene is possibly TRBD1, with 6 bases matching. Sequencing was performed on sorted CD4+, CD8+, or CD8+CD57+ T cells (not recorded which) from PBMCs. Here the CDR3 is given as CASSLEQGRSPLHF. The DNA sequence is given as TGTGCCAGCAGCTTAGAACAGGGTCGTTCACCCCTCCACTTT.